The 26 T cell receptor beta chains listed next were all sequenced from one sample in a study of cytomegalovirus exposure and HLA in healthy donors. Primers: 60 Vbeta forward and 13 Jbeta reverse. The table came from immunoSEQ multiplex PCR; TCRdb's copy has only in-frame clones and leaves some out. The sample carries some 170,000 clones, around 75% recorded once. Sequencing was carried out using PBMCs. The receptors were sampled from a male donor in good health and CMV-seronegative.

The genes are TRBV28 and TRBJ2-7; 10 positions match TRBD1. The trim removed 5 bases at V and 4 bases at J, leaving 11 bases unmatched. The germline CDR1 and CDR2 sequences are MDHEN and SYDVKM. CDR3 length: 16 amino acids. CDR3 residues: CASSPRSTGGFYEQYF. The CDR3 DNA reads TGTGCCAGCAGTCCCCGATCGACAGGGGGCTTTTACGAGCAGTACTTC.

The genes are TRBV9 and TRBJ2-1; a weak D match, TRBD2 (6 bases). This CDR3 has 16 residues. Trimming pared 4 bases from V and 0 bases from J, leaving 14 bases between. Germline CDR1 and CDR2: SGDLS and YYNGEE. CDR3 DNA sequence: TGTGCCAGCAGCCCCAGCGGGTACAGCTCCTACAATGAGCAGTTCTTC. Translation gives CASSPSGYSSYNEQFF.

The V gene is TRBV6-6, the J gene TRBJ2-1, with D possibly being TRBD2 (5 bases). The germline V and J ends were trimmed by 7 bases and 8 bases, with 9 bases remaining between them. This CDR3 region has 11 residues. Germline V gives CDR1 MNHNY, CDR2 SVGAGI (reference sequence). DNA of the CDR3: TGTGCCAGCACTTTCGGGGATGAGCAGTTCTTC. Translating gives CASTFGDEQFF.

The CDR3: CASSLSTGLSEKLFF. CDR3 nucleotide sequence: TGTGCCAGCAGCCTCTCGACAGGACTCTCCGAAAAACTGTTTTTT. The chain has TRBV9 and TRBJ1-4; possibly TRBD1 for D (6 bases). The V end lost 4 bases, the J end lost 8 bases, and 18 bases lay between the germline ends. The CDR3 totals 15 residues. The germline CDR1 and CDR2 sequences are SGDLS and YYNGEE. Looking up the rest from reference TRBV9 and TRBJ1-4 gives the full variable domain: DSGVTQTPKHLITATGQRVTLRCSPRSGDLSVYWYQQSLDQGLQFLIQYYNGEERAKGNILERFSAQQFPDLHSELNLSSLELGDSALYFCASSLSTGLSEKLFFGSGTQLSVL.

This clone was counted a single time. The V call is TRBV7-9, the J call TRBJ1-2, with D perhaps TRBD1 (6 bases). V shed 3 bases and J shed 6 bases, with 14 bases lying between them. Germline V lookup: CDR1 SEHNR, CDR2 FQNEAQ (reference sequence). This CDR3 comprises 14 residues. The CDR3 bases are TGTGCCAGCAGCTTCAGGGGAAACCCACATGGCTACACCTTC. Translated, it gives CASSFRGNPHGYTF. Filled out from reference TRBV7-9 and TRBJ1-2, the complete variable domain reads DTGVSQNPRHKITKRGQNVTFRCDPISEHNRLYWYRQTLGQGPEFLTYFQNEAQLEKSRLLSDRFSAERPKGSFSTLEIQRTEQGDSAMYLCASSFRGNPHGYTFGSGTRLTVV.

The chain links TRBV30 to TRBJ1-4; unclear D gene. V lost 3 bases, J lost 4 bases, and 3 bases lay in between. The CDR3 extends over 11 amino acids. Germline V gives CDR1 GTSNPN, CDR2 SVGIG (reference sequence). CDR3 residues: CAWSFNEKLFF. CDR3 bases: TGTGCCTGGAGCTTTAATGAAAAACTGTTTTTT.

This clone was observed a single time. The chain combines TRBV7-8 with TRBJ1-5, with D uncertain. The CDR3 covers 13 residues. V was cut by 2 bases and J by 5 bases, with 7 bases left in between. The germline V gene encodes CDR1 SGHVS and CDR2 FQNEAQ. CDR3 region: CASSLIRDQPQHF. The CDR3 nucleotides are TGTGCCAGCAGCTTAATACGGGATCAGCCCCAGCATTTT. The whole variable domain, remainder taken from reference TRBV7-8 and TRBJ1-5, is GAGVSQSPRYKVAKRGQDVALRCDPISGHVSLFWYQQALGQGPEFLTYFQNEAQLDKSGLPSDRFFAERPEGSVSTLKIQRTQQEDSAVYLCASSLIRDQPQHFGDGTRLSIL.

The chain links TRBV6-5 to TRBJ1-1; D is perhaps TRBD1 (5 bases). CDR3 size: 15 residues. The V end was cut by 8 bases, the J end by 5 bases, with 21 bases between. The V gene's germline CDR1 is MNHEY and CDR2 SVGAGI. The CDR3 is CASEPTDGARTEAFF. The DNA of the CDR3 is TGTGCCAGCGAACCGACAGATGGTGCGCGGACTGAAGCTTTCTTT.

The chain is built from TRBV6-1 and TRBJ1-6; no clear D. The CDR3 contains 14 residues. V shed 3 bases and J shed 9 bases, with 12 bases lying between them. Germline CDR1 reads MNHNS; CDR2 reads SASEGT. CDR3 nucleotides: TGTGCCAGCAGTGATGGAGCAGAACGTTCACCCCTCCACTTT. Translation: CASSDGAERSPLHF.

The rearrangement uses TRBV7-2 and TRBJ2-1; 8 bases match TRBD1. This CDR3 has 15 amino acids. V dropped 4 bases and J dropped 3; count of bases not matched to a gene: 5. Germline V gene lookup returns CDR1 SGHTA and CDR2 FQGNSA. DNA for the CDR3: TGTGCCAGCAGCTCCGACAGGGGAGACTACAATGAGCAGTTCTTC. Amino acids: CASSSDRGDYNEQFF. The variable domain in full, with the rest retrieved from reference TRBV7-2 and TRBJ2-1, is GAGVSQSPSNKVTEKGKDVELRCDPISGHTALYWYRQSLGQGLEFLIYFQGNSAPDKSGLPSDRFSAERTGGSVSTLTIQRTQQEDSAVYLCASSSDRGDYNEQFFGPGTRLTVL.

This clone was detected a few times. The gene calls are TRBV30 and TRBJ1-5, with TRBD1 as a possible D gene (5 bases). Germline-derived CDR1 and CDR2 are GTSNPN and SVGIG (reference sequence). V lost 0 bases to trimming and J lost 4 bases, with 19 bases between them. The CDR3 has 17 residues. The CDR3 DNA reads TGTGCCTGGAGTGTAAGGGGAGGGGATGATGGGAATCAGCCCCAGCATTTT. It encodes CAWSVRGGDDGNQPQHF.

This clone turned up a few times. This rearrangement joins TRBV10-3 to TRBJ1-5; 10 bases fit TRBD1. CDR1 is ENHRY and CDR2 is SYGVKD in the germline V gene. Unmatched junction bases numbered 5, after V lost 0 bases and J lost 0 bases. The CDR3 is 18 residues long. CDR3: CAISESRQGAYSNQPQHF. The CDR3 DNA reads TGTGCCATCAGTGAGTCGCGACAGGGGGCGTATAGCAATCAGCCCCAGCATTTT.

This chain joins TRBV7-9 and TRBJ2-7, with D possibly being TRBD2 (7 bases). The CDR3 is made up of 14 amino acids. The germline V gene encodes CDR1 SEHNR and CDR2 FQNEAQ (reference sequence). V lost 6 bases, J lost 3 bases, and 15 bases lay in between. The CDR3 protein is CASRPLGGGYEQYF. CDR3 DNA sequence: TGTGCCAGCAGGCCTCTAGGGGGGGGCTACGAGCAGTACTTC.

V and J are TRBV7-9 and TRBJ2-3; 12 bases map to TRBD2. The V segment lost 5 bases and the J segment 6 bases; nucleotides outside the gene matches: 9. CDR3 length: 16 residues. Germline V gene data show CDR1 as SEHNR and CDR2 as FQNEAQ (reference sequence). CDR3 sequence reads: CASSPSGRAAWDTQYF. As DNA, the CDR3 is TGTGCCAGCAGCCCTAGCGGGAGGGCGGCATGGGATACGCAGTATTTT.

This clone was counted a single time. The chain uses TRBV14 and TRBJ2-1, with 12 bases lining up with TRBD2. The ends lost 2 bases at V and 5 bases at J; junction bases unmatched: 4. This CDR3 comprises 16 residues. Germline V lookup: CDR1 SGHDN, CDR2 FVKESK. CDR3 DNA: TGTGCCAGCAGCCAATTACTAGCGGGAGGACACAATGAGCAGTTCTTC. Protein sequence: CASSQLLAGGHNEQFF. The full variable domain, completed using reference TRBV14 and TRBJ2-1, is EAGVTQFPSHSVIEKGQTVTLRCDPISGHDNLYWYRRVMGKEIKFLLHFVKESKQDESGMPNNRFLAERTGGTYSTLKVQPAELEDSGVYFCASSQLLAGGHNEQFFGPGTRLTVL.

The chain carries TRBV27 and TRBJ1-5; 7 bases match TRBD1. This CDR3 contains 12 residues. From germline, CDR1 is MNHEY and CDR2 SMNVEV (reference sequence). V was clipped by 5 bases and J by 9 bases; unmatched bases: 4. CDR3 in amino acids: CASSPRTGPQHF. CDR3 nucleotide sequence: TGTGCCAGCAGTCCCAGGACAGGGCCCCAGCATTTT.

This clone has only a few counts. V usage is TRBV28 and J usage is TRBJ2-1; 8 nucleotides line up with TRBD1. J lost 13 bases, V lost 2 bases, and 16 bases had no gene match. Germline-derived CDR1 and CDR2 are MDHEN and SYDVKM. The length of the CDR3 is 16 residues. CDR3 loop: CASSLAGGTLNPPQFF. In nucleotides, the CDR3 is TGTGCCAGCAGTTTAGCAGGGGGCACTTTGAACCCTCCTCAGTTCTTC.

This chain uses TRBV28 with TRBJ2-1; 14 bases fit TRBD2. Germline values: CDR1 MDHEN, CDR2 SYDVKM. After removal of 5 bases from V and 8 bases from J, the junction contained 5 bases not matched to a gene. The CDR3 spans 15 residues. CDR3 protein: CASSLPGLAGDEQFF. CDR3 in DNA: TGTGCCAGCAGTCTTCCGGGACTAGCGGGAGATGAGCAGTTCTTC.

The chain employs TRBV2 and TRBJ2-3, with TRBD2 matching over 9 bases. Germline assignment: CDR1 SNHLY and CDR2 FYNNEI. This CDR3 comprises 15 residues. V was pared by 2 bases and J by 8 bases, with 8 bases of the junction left unmatched. The CDR3 region is CASSEMGGGGATQYF. In DNA form, the CDR3 reads TGTGCCAGCAGTGAAATGGGTGGCGGGGGGGCTACGCAGTATTTT. Based on the CDR3 plus reference TRBV2 and TRBJ2-3, the full variable domain is EPEVTQTPSHQVTQMGQEVILRCVPISNHLYFYWYRQILGQKVEFLVSFYNNEISEKSEIFDDQFSVERPDGSNFTLKIRSTKLEDSAMYFCASSEMGGGGATQYFGPGTRLTVL.

A few counts support this clone. The gene calls are TRBV19 and TRBJ1-1; 7 nucleotides agree with TRBD1. Per germline, CDR1 LNHDA and CDR2 SQIVND (reference sequence). This CDR3 is built from 14 residues. V was pared by 4 bases and J by 3 bases, with 5 bases of the junction left unmatched. The CDR3 coding sequence is TGTGCCAGTAGTAGACAGGGTCGGGACACTGAAGCTTTCTTT. It yields the protein CASSRQGRDTEAFF. The whole variable domain, remainder taken from reference TRBV19 and TRBJ1-1, is DGGITQSPKYLFRKEGQNVTLSCEQNLNHDAMYWYRQDPGQGLRLIYYSQIVNDFQKGDIAEGYSVSREKKESFPLTVTSAQKNPTAFYLCASSRQGRDTEAFFGQGTRLTVV.

V is TRBV7-6 and J is TRBJ2-4; 8 bases agree with TRBD2. This CDR3 is built from 14 residues. Trimming took 4 bases from V and 9 from J; bases not matched to a gene: 8. From germline, CDR1 is SGHVS and CDR2 FNYEAQ. CDR3 amino acids: CASSSGTRITIQYF. DNA of the CDR3: TGTGCCAGCAGCTCCGGGACTAGGATCACCATTCAGTACTTC. The variable domain in full, with the rest retrieved from reference TRBV7-6 and TRBJ2-4, is GAGVSQSPRYKVTKRGQDVALRCDPISGHVSLYWYRQALGQGPEFLTYFNYEAQQDKSGLPNDRFSAERPEGSISTLTIQRTEQRDSAMYRCASSSGTRITIQYFGAGTRLSVL.

The V gene is TRBV6-5, the J gene TRBJ1-2; D is unresolved. CDR3 length equals 13 residues. Germline V lookup: CDR1 MNHEY, CDR2 SVGAGI. Deletions cut 6 bases from V and 2 bases from J, with 10 bases between. CDR3 nucleotide sequence: TGTGCCAGCAGCCCCACAGAAAACTATGGCTACACCTTC. Translating gives CASSPTENYGYTF.

There are a few counts of this clone. One junction end does not reproduce the germline sequence, and a read error may be involved. This sequence joins TRBV7-9 and TRBJ2-1; 16 nucleotides align to TRBD2. The CDR3 has 17 amino acids. Germline CDR1 reads SEHNR; CDR2 reads FQNEAQ (reference sequence). The CDR3 DNA reads TGTTCCAGCAGCGCGGGACTAGCGGGGGGGCCCTACAATGAGCAGTTCTTC. It translates to CSSSAGLAGGPYNEQFF.

The DNA for the CDR3 is TGTGCCACCCTCGGAGCGATCTCCTACGAGCAGTACTTC. Protein: CATLGAISYEQYF. The chain recombines TRBV28 with TRBJ2-7; D remains ambiguous. The CDR3 length is 13 residues. CDR1 MDHEN and CDR2 SYDVKM come from the germline V gene. V was clipped by 10 bases and J by 0 bases, with 13 bases between them.

This clone is a singleton in its sample. V and J are TRBV6-1 and TRBJ1-2; 8 positions match TRBD1. Germline values: CDR1 MNHNS, CDR2 SASEGT. Trimming cost V 6 bases and J 6 bases; bases outside gene matches: 9. This CDR3 comprises 14 residues. The CDR3 coding sequence is TGTGCCAGCAGGCCCGATCAGGGGGCCCATGGCTACACCTTC. The encoded protein is CASRPDQGAHGYTF.

The rearrangement links TRBV18 to TRBJ2-3, with 7 nucleotides matching TRBD2. This CDR3 contains 16 residues. CDR1 and CDR2 (germline): KGHSH, LQKENI. The ends lost 3 bases at V and 1 base at J; junction bases unmatched: 7. In DNA, the CDR3 is TGTGCCAGCTCACCTACCGGCGGGAGCCGCACAGATACGCAGTATTTT. It encodes CASSPTGGSRTDTQYF.